This paragraph covers one T cell receptor (beta chain) sequence. Its antigen remains unknown. Healthy adults negative for HIV, lacking recent acute infections or vaccinations, served as donors. These data originate in a study of shared clonotypes between healthy human individuals. Notes on the study in general: Around 5% was the fraction of naive CD4 clonotypes found shared across several donors. As a rule, naive subsets had a larger estimated richness than memory subsets. Against clonotypes common to all four donors, non-shared ones had lower generation probabilities.

V shed 5 bases, J shed 9 bases, and the junction held 8 bases outside the gene matches. Germline CDR1 and CDR2: MDHEN and SYDVKM. CDR3 length equals 15 residues. The data were produced by immunoSEQ multiplex PCR, yet TCRdb's version contains in-frame clones alone and is incomplete. The data show 550,000 to 800,000 clones, about 74% seen once. The chain is built from TRBV28 and TRBJ2-1; 12 nucleotides match TRBD1. The sequenced material came from memory CD4+ T cells sorted from blood. Stated subset: CD45RA-negative fraction. The clonotype comes from a woman younger than 45 in good health. The CDR3 sequence: CASSPTGQGAVEQFF. The CDR3 region has the DNA TGTGCCAGCAGTCCTACGGGACAGGGGGCGGTTGAGCAGTTCTTC.